One sample yielded the 21 T cell receptor beta chains listed below, sequenced in a study of blood T cell repertoires in COVID-19. The protocol was immunoSEQ multiplex PCR, while the TCRdb copy is restricted to in-frame clones and leaves out a portion. The profile covers 75,000 to 80,000 clones, with around 89% appearing a single time and roughly 9.1% taken by the ten largest. Sequenced material: peripheral blood. These receptors all stem from a human donor in a cohort sampled during active COVID-19.

The CDR3 DNA reads as TGTGCCAGCAGCCAACGACTAGCGGGAGAGGCAGATACGCAGTATTTT. This gives the protein CASSQRLAGEADTQYF. The chain recombines TRBV4-2 with TRBJ2-3, with 12 bases identical to TRBD2. Germline CDR1 and CDR2: LGHNA and YNFKEQ. The CDR3 sequence is 16 residues long. Trimming removed 2 bases from V and 4 bases from J; junction bases left unmatched: 4.

The chain uses TRBV19 and TRBJ2-3; 8 positions agree with TRBD2. The CDR3 covers 15 residues. J gave up 3 bases and V 3 bases, and 5 bases lay outside the gene matches. Germline CDR1 and CDR2: LNHDA and SQIVND (reference sequence). The CDR3 coding sequence is TGTGCCAGTAGTATGTGGCTAGCGGGTACAGATACGCAGTATTTT. Protein product: CASSMWLAGTDTQYF.

The V call is TRBV5-1, the J call TRBJ2-3; D perhaps matches TRBD1 (7 bases). Germline V gives CDR1 SGHRS, CDR2 YFSETQ. V was shortened by 6 bases and J by 3 bases, with 17 bases between the two germline ends. This CDR3 contains 15 residues. The CDR3 region is CASTLRPGGTDTQYF. The CDR3 DNA sequence: TGCGCCAGCACCCTAAGACCAGGGGGGACAGATACGCAGTATTTT.

The V and J genes are TRBV5-1 and TRBJ1-1; 7 nucleotides agree with TRBD1. The length of the CDR3 is 14 residues. Trimming took 2 bases from V and 1 from J; bases not matched to a gene: 2. Germline CDR1 SGHRS, CDR2 YFSETQ. Here the CDR3 DNA reads TGCGCCAGCAGCTTAGGGACAGCGAACACTGAAGCTTTCTTT. Translating gives CASSLGTANTEAFF.

Only one count was recorded for this clone. The chain carries TRBV2 and TRBJ2-3, with D possibly matching TRBD2 (5 bases). This CDR3 contains 15 residues. Between the trimmed V and J ends, which lost 5 bases and 6 bases, there was a span of 18 bases. CDR1 is SNHLY, CDR2 FYNNEI, per germline. The CDR3 sequence: CASSPRLGESDTQYF. CDR3 DNA: TGTGCCAGCAGTCCAAGACTCGGGGAGTCCGATACGCAGTATTTT.

The chain combines TRBV6-1 with TRBJ2-3; the D is unclear. V was shortened by 1 base and J by 3 bases, with 5 bases between the two germline ends. Per the germline V gene, CDR1 is MNHNS and CDR2 is SASEGT. This CDR3 has 13 amino acids. The CDR3 sequence: CASSEVKTDTQYF. CDR3 in DNA: TGTGCCAGCAGTGAAGTCAAAACAGATACGCAGTATTTT.

V gene TRBV19 combines with J gene TRBJ2-5; the D is unclear. V lost 3 bases to trimming and J lost 1 base, with 12 bases between them. Germline CDR1 and CDR2: LNHDA and SQIVND (reference sequence). CDR3 length: 15 amino acids. CDR3 loop: CASSIVMAIQETQYF. The DNA of the CDR3 is TGTGCCAGTAGTATTGTTATGGCCATCCAAGAGACCCAGTACTTC. The variable domain in full, with the rest retrieved from reference TRBV19 and TRBJ2-5, is DGGITQSPKYLFRKEGQNVTLSCEQNLNHDAMYWYRQDPGQGLRLIYYSQIVNDFQKGDIAEGYSVSREKKESFPLTVTSAQKNPTAFYLCASSIVMAIQETQYFGPGTRLLVL.

This chain joins TRBV27 and TRBJ2-5; D not certain. Looked up from germline, CDR1 is MNHEY and CDR2 is SMNVEV (reference sequence). Deletions cut 0 bases from V and 5 bases from J, with 7 bases between. The CDR3 consists of 13 residues. The CDR3 region has the DNA TGTGCCAGCAGTTTATCCCGGCGGGAGACCCAGTACTTC. This gives the protein CASSLSRRETQYF.

This chain connects TRBV19 to TRBJ1-5; D possibly corresponds to TRBD1 (6 bases). CDR3 length equals 13 residues. The V gene lost 11 bases and the J gene lost 1 base, with 12 bases spanning the gap. CDR1 is LNHDA, CDR2 SQIVND, per germline (reference sequence). This CDR3 reads CAGGGGSNQPQHF. Written as DNA, the CDR3 is TGTGCCGGGGGAGGGGGAAGCAATCAGCCCCAGCATTTT.

The rearrangement uses TRBV28 and TRBJ2-5, with 14 bases fitting TRBD2. The length of the CDR3 is 15 residues. The germline V gene has CDR1 MDHEN and CDR2 SYDVKM. Trimming removed 6 bases from V and 4 bases from J; junction bases left unmatched: 4. CDR3 nucleotide sequence: TGTGCCAGCAGGCGGACTAGCGGGAGGAGAGAGACCCAGTACTTC. It encodes CASRRTSGRRETQYF.

This clone appeared a single time. This sequence joins TRBV11-3 and TRBJ1-4; the D is unclear. Trimming cost V 3 bases and J 15 bases, with 23 bases left between them. Looked up from germline, CDR1 is SGHNT and CDR2 is YENEEA. This CDR3 comprises 15 residues. CDR3 sequence: CASSFLPFNIHGLFF. CDR3 nucleotides: TGTGCCAGCAGCTTCCTCCCCTTCAACATCCACGGGTTGTTTTTT. The full variable domain, with the rest looked up from reference TRBV11-3 and TRBJ1-4, is EAGVVQSPRYKIIEKKQPVAFWCNPISGHNTLYWYLQNLGQGPELLIRYENEEAVDDSQLPKDRFSAERLKGVDSTLKIQPAELGDSAVYLCASSFLPFNIHGLFFGSGTQLSVL.

V is TRBV10-3 and J is TRBJ2-3; 7 bases map to TRBD1. The CDR3 totals 13 residues. Germline CDR1 reads ENHRY; CDR2 reads SYGVKD. J lost 2 bases, V lost 10 bases, and 6 bases had no gene match. The CDR3 DNA reads as TGTGCCAGCCGGGACAGTTCCACAGATACGCAGTATTTT. This sequence encodes CASRDSSTDTQYF.

For this clone: Relative to the germline gene, one junction end is altered; a read error may explain this. The gene calls are TRBV7-9 and TRBJ2-7; 8 bases line up with TRBD1. The CDR3 loop spans 11 amino acids. The germline CDR1 and CDR2 sequences are SEHNR and FQNEAQ (reference sequence). CDR3 sequence reads: CASSREDRVHF. As DNA, the CDR3 is TGTGCCAGCAGCAGAGAGGACAGGGTGCACTTC.

This rearrangement joins TRBV20-1 to TRBJ1-3, with 7 bases identical to TRBD1. This CDR3 is built from 14 residues. V lost 3 bases to trimming and J lost 3 bases; unmatched junction nucleotides: 5. Germline loops: CDR1 DFQATT, CDR2 SNEGSKA (reference sequence). The CDR3 DNA follows: TGCAGTGCTAGTACAGGGGCTGGTGGAAACACCATATATTTT. Its protein is CSASTGAGGNTIYF.

The chain employs TRBV9 and TRBJ2-3; the D is unclear. Germline V CDR1 and CDR2: SGDLS, YYNGEE. The CDR3 loop spans 13 amino acids. V was trimmed by 0 bases and J by 6 bases, leaving 8 bases between them. CDR3 loop: CASSVVPADTQYF. CDR3 DNA: TGTGCCAGCAGCGTAGTTCCCGCGGATACGCAGTATTTT.

The chain combines TRBV11-1 with TRBJ2-1; TRBD2 matches 9 bases. This CDR3 is built from 15 residues. The germline V gene has CDR1 SGHAT and CDR2 FQDESV (reference sequence). The junction had 2 bases not matched to a gene; V was cut back by 0 bases and J by 5 bases. In DNA form, the CDR3 reads TGTGCCAGCAGCTTAGCGCTAGCGGGGAACAATGAGCAGTTCTTC. Translating gives CASSLALAGNNEQFF.

V and J are TRBV6-5 and TRBJ1-5; D ambiguous. Germline loops: CDR1 MNHEY, CDR2 SVGAGI. Trimming shortened V by 6 bases and J by 1 base, and 7 bases separated the two germline ends. CDR3 length: 13 amino acids. CDR3 nucleotides: TGTGCCAGCAGCCTAAGAAGCAATCAGCCCCAGCATTTT. Amino acids: CASSLRSNQPQHF.

The rearrangement uses TRBV6-5 and TRBJ2-7, with a tentative D call TRBD2 (6 bases). This CDR3 comprises 15 residues. Germline CDR1 MNHEY, CDR2 SVGAGI. V lost 8 bases and J lost 1, with 18 bases in between. The CDR3 region has the DNA TGTGCCAGCGTTCCCGCGGGATACCCTTCCTACGAGCAGTACTTC. Its translation: CASVPAGYPSYEQYF.

The rearrangement joins TRBV11-2 to TRBJ1-1, with 7 bases that match TRBD1. Germline lookup yields CDR1 SGHAT and CDR2 FQNNGV. CDR3 length: 15 residues. Losses at the gene ends were 2 bases for V and 6 bases for J; bases not matched to a gene: 9. CDR3 coding DNA: TGTGCCAGCAGCTTAAGCACAGGGGTGGGGGCTGAAGCTTTCTTT. Its protein product is CASSLSTGVGAEAFF.

The chain has TRBV5-1 and TRBJ2-7; D gene unclear. There are 14 residues in the CDR3. Trimming took off 4 bases at V and 0 bases at J, with 11 bases between the two ends. Germline V lookup: CDR1 SGHRS, CDR2 YFSETQ. CDR3 residues: CASSRLGHSYEQYF. CDR3 in DNA: TGCGCCAGCAGCCGCCTTGGCCACTCCTACGAGCAGTACTTC.

This chain links TRBV3-1 (or the pseudogene TRBV3-2) with TRBJ1-2; 11 bases line up with TRBD1. The V segment lost 5 bases and the J segment 4 bases; nucleotides outside the gene matches: 6. From germline, CDR1 is LGHDT and CDR2 YNNKEL (reference sequence). This CDR3 is built from 15 residues. This CDR3 is CASSYRGQGGYGYTF. DNA of the CDR3: TGTGCCAGCAGCTACCGGGGACAGGGGGGCTATGGCTACACCTTC.